This T cell receptor (beta chain) was observed in a study of neoadjuvant anti-PD-1 for oral cavity cancer. Study as a whole: Patients without progression received a fourth nivolumab dose around day 43, then surgical resection on days 50-56.

Only in-frame clones appear in the TCRdb table, and some are missing; sequencing was by immunoSEQ multiplex PCR. The sample carries about 42,000 clones, approximately 80% recorded once. The time point: after neoadjuvant nivolumab, at surgical resection. These oral cavity squamous cell carcinomas were HPV-negative and locally advanced. No culture or expansion preceded analysis of these blood cells. Losses at the gene ends were 10 bases for V and 6 bases for J; bases not matched to a gene: 3. Germline V gene data show CDR1 as MNHEY and CDR2 as SVGAGI. The length of the CDR3 is 11 residues. Specimen: PBMCs, collected after nivolumab (anti-PD-1) treatment. The clonotype was recovered from a person aged 35-80 years with oral cavity squamous cell carcinoma. The chain has TRBV6-5 and TRBJ2-1; 7 bases are shared with TRBD2. The CDR3 DNA follows: TGTGCCACCCCTAGCGGCAATGAGCAGTTCTTC. Translated, it gives CATPSGNEQFF.